The 8 T cell receptor beta chains given below trace back to one sample, sequenced in a study of T cell responses to AZD1222 COVID-19 vaccine. The repertoire was sequenced with immunoSEQ multiplex PCR; TCRdb's copy has only in-frame clones and lacks some. The profile covers some 200,000 clones, with roughly 88% appearing a single time and 0.99% taken by the ten largest. This specimen was peripheral blood, taken on day 0 of AZD1222 vaccination. The receptors were sampled from an adult in good health.

The V gene is TRBV27, the J gene TRBJ1-4; D ambiguous. V was clipped by 6 bases and J by 7 bases, with 6 bases between them. From germline, CDR1 is MNHEY and CDR2 SMNVEV (reference sequence). The CDR3 length is 11 residues. This CDR3 reads CASRGSEKLFF. The CDR3 coding sequence is TGTGCCAGCAGGGGTAGTGAAAAACTGTTTTTT.

In this sample, this clone turned up a few times. This sequence joins TRBV6-6 and TRBJ1-4; 9 bases match TRBD1. This CDR3 has 18 residues. CDR1 MNHNY and CDR2 SVGAGI come from the germline V gene (reference sequence). The trim removed 5 bases at V and 4 bases at J, leaving 14 bases unmatched. CDR3 region: CASSHPTGGVTSNEKLFF. CDR3 DNA sequence: TGTGCCAGCAGTCACCCCACAGGGGGCGTTACGAGTAATGAAAAACTGTTTTTT.

CDR3 nucleotides: TGTGCCAGCCACGACAGTGAAGCTTTCTTT. Protein product: CASHDSEAFF. J is TRBJ1-1 and V is TRBV18; TRBD1 is a possible D gene (5 bases). Trimming stripped 8 bases from V and 7 bases from J, with 8 bases between. The CDR3 spans 10 residues. From germline, CDR1 is KGHSH and CDR2 LQKENI. The variable domain in full, with the rest retrieved from reference TRBV18 and TRBJ1-1, is NAGVMQNPRHLVRRRGQEARLRCSPMKGHSHVYWYRQLPEEGLKFMVYLQKENIIDESGMPKERFSAEFPKEGPSILRIQQVVRGDSAAYFCASHDSEAFFGQGTRLTVV.

The chain joins TRBV24-1 to TRBJ2-3; TRBD2 matches at 8 bases. The V and J ends lost 5 bases and 0 bases, in that order; junction bases with no gene match: 3. The CDR3 is 15 residues long. Looked up from germline, CDR1 is KGHDR and CDR2 is SFDVKD. CDR3 loop: CATSGGGPSTDTQYF. The DNA of the CDR3 is TGTGCCACCAGTGGCGGGGGGCCGAGCACAGATACGCAGTATTTT.

This sequence joins TRBV4-2 and TRBJ1-2, with a weak D call TRBD1 (6 bases). Trimming removed 3 bases at V and 4 bases at J, with 12 bases between. Germline V CDR1 and CDR2: LGHNA, YNFKEQ. This CDR3 contains 14 residues. This CDR3 is CASSQSGQSYGYTF. The CDR3 nucleotides read TGTGCCAGCAGCCAGAGCGGACAGTCCTATGGCTACACCTTC.

This chain links TRBV7-8 with TRBJ1-5; the D gene is possibly TRBD1 (6 bases). CDR3 size: 16 residues. The germline V and J ends were trimmed by 2 bases and 2 bases, with 13 bases remaining between them. Germline CDR1 SGHVS, CDR2 FQNEAQ. The CDR3 DNA reads TGTGCCAGCAGCTTACTAGGGGGATGGGGCAATCAGCCCCAGCATTTT. Encoded protein: CASSLLGGWGNQPQHF.

The chain employs TRBV19 and TRBJ1-1, with D perhaps matching TRBD1 (5 bases). This CDR3 has 13 residues. V was cut by 6 bases and J by 11 bases, with 19 bases left in between. CDR1 is LNHDA and CDR2 is SQIVND in the germline V gene (reference sequence). CDR3 sequence (DNA): TGTGCCAGTAGGACTGAACAGGATGCCGGGGCTTTCTTT. Translation: CASRTEQDAGAFF.

J is TRBJ2-1 and V is TRBV4-2; TRBD2 matches at 7 bases. Germline lookup yields CDR1 LGHNA and CDR2 YNFKEQ. V shed 4 bases, J shed 8 bases, and the junction held 8 bases outside the gene matches. The length of the CDR3 is 14 residues. The CDR3 loop is CASSRAAGSDEQFF. As DNA, the CDR3 is TGTGCCAGCAGCCGCGCAGCGGGAAGCGATGAGCAGTTCTTC.